The entry below gives a single TCR beta chain sequence along with its context. Its specific antigen is unknown. Per-base quality was not reported, and no clone a single base away is much larger than it. The library came from the immunoSEQ multiplex PCR assay. DNA from the cultured, isolated CD4+ T cells was subjected to TCR beta CDR3 sequencing. The paper's processing steps were these. Non-productive TCR sequences were removed, reads were trimmed to the CDR3 region, and CDR3s of at least 7 amino acids were retained. The MANAFEST web app was used to identify antigen-specific clonotypes by comparing expansion in peptide wells with expansion in reference cultures. Positive clones required FDR<0.05 expansion versus reference and all other wells, odds ratio above 5, and frequency above 0.1% in two replicate wells. A clonotype was defined as cross-reactive if the clonotype was significantly expanded both in SARS-CoV-2 spike wells and in at least one common cold coronavirus spike condition. Using the stringdist R package, CDR3 similarity was measured by Levenshtein distance, and unrooted trees were constructed with ape in R 3.6.1. Here the immuneACCESS table is served through TCRdb, limited to in-frame sequences with V and J called. Missing clones are a known gap in these copies; in checked studies unresolved V genes cover under half, and the rest lacks a known reason. For V, J and clone size, that table is used; D and trimming come from the DNA. The sample table holds around 40,000 clones, of which around 75% were seen once. Roughly 33% of the sample is in the top ten clones.

The germline V gene (reference sequence) gives CDR1 as LNHDA and CDR2 as SQIVND. The CDR3 numbers 16 residues from cysteine through phenylalanine. Only the CDR3 DNA is retained, 48 bases long and in frame from the first base. V is trimmed back by 2 bases and J by 5 bases, and the junction contains 9 bases that no gene match accounts for. The data derive from a study of vaccination effects on CD4 cells after COVID-19 (dated by TCRdb to between 2021 and 2022). Background for the entire study: Two doses of either the BNT162b2 or the mRNA-1273 mRNA SARS-CoV-2 vaccine were administered to participants. Pre-vaccine samples were drawn from two convalescent patients 16 days and one week before the first dose, at 142 and 148 days after COVID-19 diagnosis. SARS-CoV-2 spike-specific CD4+ TCR repertoires from before and after mRNA vaccination were compared in COVID-19 convalescent patients and in infection-naive vaccine recipients. A total of 10 COVID-19 convalescent patients and several SARS-CoV-2-naive healthy vaccine recipients were included in the full study. The Oncomine TCR Beta short-read assay on an Illumina iSeq 100 was used to sequence cultures from other donors in the study. The full study reports these points: Both infection-induced and vaccine-induced clones contracted markedly at late post-vaccination timepoints, which is consistent with waning T cell responses. Only a small number of convalescent patients were included, and no early post-infection timepoints were available, which limited the study. Among convalescent patients, the spike-reactive repertoire after vaccination was made up mainly of new vaccine-induced clones that were largely distinct from the clones induced by infection.

To identify antigen-specific CD4+ T cell clonotypes by their expansion, the ViraFEST assay first stimulated PBMC with viral peptide pools and then applied TCR sequencing. After 10 to 11 days of culture, CD4+ T cells were isolated with the EasySep CD4+ T cell isolation kit. PCR-confirmed SARS-CoV-2 infection had occurred in convalescent patients between March and December 2020, before the Alpha, Beta and Delta variants emerged in the United States. Each well held two million PBMC cultured in IMDM containing approximately 5.2% human AB serum, around 10 IU/ml IL-2 and gentamicin, along with about 10 ug/ml peptides. On days 3 and 7, half of the culture medium was replaced with fresh IL-2-containing medium. Each peptide stimulation condition was cultured in triplicate wells unless otherwise noted. Using Ficoll-Paque Plus gradient centrifugation, PBMC were separated from whole blood and then either used fresh or cryopreserved at -140C. Genomic DNA was extracted from cultured CD4+ T cells with the QIAamp micro DNA kit.

This clonotype was sampled from a human donor who had a prior SARS-CoV-2 infection. The rearranged chain carries TRBV19 and TRBJ2-7, with 10 middle bases fitting TRBD1. Material: CD4+ T cells from PBMCs cultured with a peptide pool, obtained before COVID-19 vaccination. CDR3 sequence: CASSILPGQGIHEQYF. In nucleotide form, the sequence is TGTGCCAGTAGTATACTTCCGGGACAGGGGATTCACGAGCAGTACTTC.